These T cell receptor beta chains were read from a single sample in a study of T cell responses to AZD1222 COVID-19 vaccine. Sequenced by immunoSEQ multiplex PCR; TCRdb stores in-frame clones only, minus some. The data contain roughly 100,000 clones, about 93% of them seen just once; the ten biggest clones take up about 2.2%. The material was peripheral blood, obtained on day 0 of AZD1222 vaccination. These receptors originate from an adult in good health. The CDR3 runs from the conserved cysteine through the conserved F or W. D genes are given only for firm matches. Where a row states a size, it is once, few, many or the class of an expanded clone; other rows omit it.

>TRBJ1-4|NA|TRBV27|NA
TGTGCCAGCAGTTGGTCCCCGACACCAACTAATGAAAAACTGTTTTTT
CASSWSPTPTNEKLFF
>TRBJ1-4|NA|TRBV18|NA
TGTGCCAGCTCACCGATGGCCAATTTAGGACAGCCGACAACTAATGAAAAACTGTTTTTT
CASSPMANLGQPTTNEKLFF
>TRBJ2-1|NA|TRBV27|NA
TGTGCCAGCAGTAAACGTCAGAGTGCGGGAAAAAATGAGCAGTTCTTC
CASSKRQSAGKNEQFF
>TRBJ2-7|TRBD2|TRBV28|NA
TGTGCCAGCAGTTCCGGGACTAGCGCCGAGCAGTACTTC
CASSSGTSAEQYF
>TRBJ1-1|NA|TRBV29-1|NA
TGCAGCGTTGAACGGAACACTGAAGCTTTCTTT
CSVERNTEAFF
>TRBJ1-1|TRBD1|TRBV5-1|NA
TGCGCCAGCAGACAGGGGGCGACGAACACTGAAGCTTTCTTT
CASRQGATNTEAFF
>TRBJ1-1|NA|TRBV28|NA
TGTGCCAGCAGTTTATGGGGGAGCACTGAAGCTTTCTTT
CASSLWGSTEAFF
>TRBJ2-2|NA|TRBV4-3|NA
TGCGCCAGCAGCCAAGAGGGACAGAACACCGGGGAGCTGTTTTTT
CASSQEGQNTGELFF
>TRBJ1-4|TRBD1|TRBV7-3|once
TGTGCCAGCAGCTTGGACAGGGGTGAAAAACTGTTTTTT
CASSLDRGEKLFF
>TRBJ2-5|NA|TRBV7-9|NA
TGTGCCAGCAGCTCCTCGAGGCAATGGGAGACCCAGTACTTC
CASSSSRQWETQYF
>TRBJ1-2|TRBD1|TRBV28|NA
TGTGCCAGCAGCCCCAGGGGGAGTTCTACTAACTATGGCTACACCTTC
CASSPRGSSTNYGYTF
>TRBJ1-1|NA|TRBV12-3/TRBV12-4|NA
TGTGCCAGCAGTTTAGTTACCCGAACTGAAGCTTTCTTT
CASSLVTRTEAFF
>TRBJ1-5|TRBD1|TRBV9|NA
TGTGCCAGCAGCACAGGGGATCAGCCCCAGCATTTT
CASSTGDQPQHF
>TRBJ2-1|TRBD2|TRBV7-3|NA
TGTGCCAGCAGCTTAAACCCAGCGGGGGGGTGGTATGAGCAGTTCTTC
CASSLNPAGGWYEQFF
>TRBJ2-3|NA|TRBV30|NA
TGTGCCTGGACCGGGACTAGCACAGATACGCAGTATTTT
CAWTGTSTDTQYF
>TRBJ1-5|NA|TRBV18|NA
TGTGCCAGCTCACCGGGCAGGGACCAGCCCCAGCATTTT
CASSPGRDQPQHF
>TRBJ1-2|NA|TRBV5-5|NA
TGTGCCAGCAGCCGAGGGACACTTATTAACTATGGCTACACCTTC
CASSRGTLINYGYTF
>TRBJ1-4|NA|TRBV11-2|NA
TGTGCCAGCAGCTTATCCTTTGCCGAAGGGGAAAAACTGTTTTTT
CASSLSFAEGEKLFF
>TRBJ1-3|NA|TRBV6-5|NA
TGTGCCAGCAGTTATTCTCTCTCTGGAAACACCATATATTTT
CASSYSLSGNTIYF
>TRBJ2-3|NA|TRBV7-3|NA
TGTGCCAGCAGCGCCTTTGTGGGAAACACAGATACGCAGTATTTT
CASSAFVGNTDTQYF
>TRBJ1-1|NA|TRBV7-8|NA
TGTGCCAGCAGCTTAGTGGGGTCAATCACTGAAGCTTTCTTT
CASSLVGSITEAFF
>TRBJ2-7|TRBD1|TRBV7-8|once
TGTGCCAGCAGCGAGGACAGGGAGCAGTACTTC
CASSEDREQYF
>TRBJ1-2|TRBD1|TRBV6-2/TRBV6-3|NA
TGTGCCAGCAGTTCTGCCGGGACAGCAGGGGTCTATTATGGCTACACCTTC
CASSSAGTAGVYYGYTF
>TRBJ1-4|TRBD1|TRBV29-1|NA
TGCAGCGTAAAAGACAGGGATATTGGTGAAAAACTGTTTTTT
CSVKDRDIGEKLFF
>TRBJ2-7|NA|TRBV7-8|once
TGTGCCAGCAGCTTAACTCTGGCCTTGTCCTACGAGCAGTACTTC
CASSLTLALSYEQYF
>TRBJ2-7|NA|TRBV28|NA
TGTGCCAGCAGTTTGTCACGTTATATGTACGAGCAGTACTTC
CASSLSRYMYEQYF
>TRBJ1-2|NA|TRBV2|NA
TGTGCCACCCGACCCGGACAAAACTATGGCTACACCTTC
CATRPGQNYGYTF
>TRBJ2-7|NA|TRBV20-1|NA
TGCAGTGCTAGTCTGGGTGACCGGGAAATAAGTAACGAGCAGTACTTC
CSASLGDREISNEQYF
>TRBJ1-4|NA|TRBV9|NA
TGTGCCAGCAGCGTACCCGGAGTTAATGAAAAACTGTTTTTT
CASSVPGVNEKLFF
>TRBJ2-7|NA|TRBV7-8|NA
TGTGCCAGCAGCTTAGCGGGGATGTCCTACGAGCAGTACTTC
CASSLAGMSYEQYF